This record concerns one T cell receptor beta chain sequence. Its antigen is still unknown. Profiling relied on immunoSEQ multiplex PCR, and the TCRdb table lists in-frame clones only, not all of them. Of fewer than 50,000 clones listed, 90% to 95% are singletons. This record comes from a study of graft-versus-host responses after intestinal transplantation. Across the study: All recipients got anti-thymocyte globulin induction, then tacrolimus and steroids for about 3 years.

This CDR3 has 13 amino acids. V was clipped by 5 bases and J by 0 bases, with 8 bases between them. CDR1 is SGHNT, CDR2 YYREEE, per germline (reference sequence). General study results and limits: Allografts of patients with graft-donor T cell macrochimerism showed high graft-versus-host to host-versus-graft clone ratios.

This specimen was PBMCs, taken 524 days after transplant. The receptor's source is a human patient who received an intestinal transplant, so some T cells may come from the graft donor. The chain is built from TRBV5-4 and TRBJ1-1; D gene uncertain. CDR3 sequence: CASSQIMNTEAFF. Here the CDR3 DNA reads TGTGCCAGCAGTCAGATAATGAACACTGAAGCTTTCTTT.